This T cell receptor (beta chain) was captured in a study of T cell changes during pregnancy in multiple sclerosis (dated by TCRdb to about 2019). With respect to the entire study: In women with multiple sclerosis, the researchers looked at how the T cell repertoire shifted as pregnancy progressed.

The library relied on the immunoSEQ multiplex PCR assay. TCRdb carries this immuneACCESS record with in-frame sequences only. Its versions omit some clonotypes, under half of them owing to an unresolved V gene in the studies checked, with the rest unexplained. A total of under 120,000 clones appear in this sample, approximately 89% of them only once. Roughly 3.5% of the sample lies in the top ten. Comment on this clone: What this receptor recognizes is not known. No base quality information exists; no much larger clone differs at one position.

The sample was peripheral blood, taken after pregnancy. The receptor comes from a female donor with multiple sclerosis, enrolled in a pregnancy study.

The CDR3 protein: CAISEGGALYNEQFF. In nucleotide form, the sequence is TGTGCCATCAGTGAAGGGGGGGCCCTCTACAATGAGCAGTTCTTC. The sequence links TRBV10-3 to TRBJ2-1; a weak D assignment points to TRBD2 (7 bases agree). Reading from cysteine to phenylalanine, the CDR3 counts 15 amino acids. The retained sequence is limited to the CDR3, 45 bases, with the frame set at the first base. V is clipped by 3 bases and J by 3 bases, and the sequence between their germline boundaries is 12 bases long. The germline V gene yields ENHRY for CDR1 and SYGVKD for CDR2.